The 25 T cell receptor beta chains below were found in one sample sequenced in a study of blood T cell repertoires in COVID-19. Produced via immunoSEQ multiplex PCR; TCRdb's table is partial and in-frame only. Found here are over 15,000 clones, 70% to 90% of them singletons; the top ten hold roughly a sixth. Sequencing used peripheral blood. These receptors were collected from a man between 65 and 85 years old with acute or convalescent COVID-19.

V and J are TRBV7-9 and TRBJ1-1; 7 nucleotides line up with TRBD1. With 3 bases clipped from V and 5 bases from J, the junction kept 3 bases outside the gene matches. CDR1 SEHNR and CDR2 FQNEAQ come from the germline V gene (reference sequence). The CDR3 is made up of 13 amino acids. The DNA of the CDR3 is TGTGCCAGCAGCTTGAGGGGGCAAACTGAAGCTTTCTTT. It codes for CASSLRGQTEAFF.

V is TRBV4-1 and J is TRBJ2-1, with TRBD2 matching over 13 bases. The germline CDR1 and CDR2 sequences are MGHRA and YSYEKL. This CDR3 region has 15 residues. V was clipped by 4 bases and J by 10 bases; unmatched bases: 7. The CDR3 bases are TGCGCCAGCAGCCTCGGACTAGCGGGAGCAGTAGAGCAGTTCTTC. It yields the protein CASSLGLAGAVEQFF.

This chain links TRBV9 with TRBJ2-1; 10 nucleotides match TRBD2. The length of the CDR3 is 17 residues. The V and J ends lost 0 bases and 5 bases, in that order; junction bases with no gene match: 8. Germline V gene sequence: CDR1 SGDLS, CDR2 YYNGEE. CDR3 sequence: CASSVDLLAGVNNEQFF. The CDR3 region has the DNA TGTGCCAGCAGCGTAGACCTTCTAGCGGGAGTTAACAATGAGCAGTTCTTC.

This chain connects TRBV20-1 to TRBJ1-1; D remains ambiguous. This CDR3 spans 11 amino acids. The germline V and J ends were trimmed by 3 bases and 6 bases, with 8 bases remaining between them. Germline CDR1 DFQATT, CDR2 SNEGSKA (reference sequence). CDR3 residues: CSARQLAEAFF. The CDR3 nucleotides read TGCAGTGCTAGGCAATTAGCTGAAGCTTTCTTT.

The rearrangement uses TRBV6-2 or TRBV6-3 and TRBJ2-3; 14 bases are a match to TRBD2. V lost 4 bases and J lost 1; bases outside the gene matches: 7. The CDR3 runs to 18 residues. CDR1 and CDR2 (germline): MNHEY, SVGEGT. Written as DNA, the CDR3 is TGTGCCAGCAGTTCTTTCCGACTAGCGGGAGGGGGCACAGATACGCAGTATTTT. Its translation: CASSSFRLAGGGTDTQYF.

The V and J genes are TRBV4-1 and TRBJ1-2; 9 nucleotides line up with TRBD1. Germline V gives CDR1 MGHRA, CDR2 YSYEKL. The CDR3 has 15 residues. With 3 bases clipped from V and 10 bases from J, the junction kept 12 bases outside the gene matches. CDR3 DNA sequence: TGCGCCAGCAGCCATGCCACGGACAGGGGTGGTGTCTACACCTTC. This encodes CASSHATDRGGVYTF.

This sequence joins TRBV7-3 and TRBJ2-3; 7 nucleotides agree with TRBD1. The CDR3 sequence is 15 residues long. J lost 3 bases, V lost 5 bases, and 8 bases had no gene match. Germline V gives CDR1 SGHTA, CDR2 FQGTGA. This CDR3 is CASSVSGGWTDTQYF. The CDR3 DNA reads as TGTGCCAGCAGCGTATCAGGGGGTTGGACAGATACGCAGTATTTT. Full variable domain (rest looked up from reference TRBV7-3 and TRBJ2-3): GAGVSQTPSNKVTEKGKYVELRCDPISGHTALYWYRQSLGQGPEFLIYFQGTGAADDSGLPNDRFFAVRPEGSVSTLKIQRTERGDSAVYLCASSVSGGWTDTQYFGPGTRLTVL.

The chain is built from TRBV7-2 and TRBJ1-6; D gene ambiguous. The CDR3 runs 13 residues. V was pared by 5 bases and J by 4 bases, with 6 bases between. The germline gives CDR1 SGHTA, CDR2 FQGNSA. The CDR3 is CASSIHYNSPLHF. The CDR3 bases are TGTGCCAGCAGCATACATTATAATTCACCCCTCCACTTT.

The chain uses TRBV14 and TRBJ2-3, with D maybe TRBD1 (5 bases). CDR3 size: 13 residues. In germline, CDR1 is SGHDN, CDR2 FVKESK. The V end lost 8 bases, the J end lost 6 bases, and 15 bases lay between the germline ends. CDR3 nucleotide sequence: TGTGCCAGCTCTGGCCAGGGCTCGGATACGCAGTATTTT. This sequence encodes CASSGQGSDTQYF.

The J gene is TRBJ1-5, the V gene TRBV3-1 (or the pseudogene TRBV3-2); possibly TRBD1 for D (6 bases). Trimming cost V 1 base and J 6 bases, with 7 bases left between them. The germline CDR1 and CDR2 sequences are LGHDT and YNNKEL (reference sequence). The CDR3 extends over 13 amino acids. The CDR3 coding sequence is TGTGCCAGCAGCCAAGGAGGGGGTCAGCCCCAGCATTTT. This sequence encodes CASSQGGGQPQHF.

CDR3 protein: CASSPGGSGSGYEQYF. Here the CDR3 DNA reads TGTGCCAGCAGCCCGGGGGGGAGCGGGAGTGGTTACGAGCAGTACTTC. The rearrangement uses TRBV9 and TRBJ2-7; 8 positions agree with TRBD2. This CDR3 comprises 16 residues. The junction had 13 bases not matched to a gene; V was cut back by 4 bases and J by 4 bases. Germline lookup yields CDR1 SGDLS and CDR2 YYNGEE.

The chain employs TRBV19 and TRBJ2-1; 8 bases match TRBD2. The trim removed 7 bases at V and 0 bases at J, leaving 2 bases unmatched. The CDR3 runs 14 residues. Germline CDR1 and CDR2: LNHDA and SQIVND (reference sequence). The CDR3 DNA sequence: TGTGCCAGTAACGCGGGAGGCTCCTACAATGAGCAGTTCTTC. Protein sequence: CASNAGGSYNEQFF. Variable domain in full (rest from reference TRBV19 and TRBJ2-1): DGGITQSPKYLFRKEGQNVTLSCEQNLNHDAMYWYRQDPGQGLRLIYYSQIVNDFQKGDIAEGYSVSREKKESFPLTVTSAQKNPTAFYLCASNAGGSYNEQFFGPGTRLTVL.

The CDR3 reads CASSANRESGGYTF. In nucleotides, the CDR3 is TGTGCCAGCTCAGCTAACAGGGAGTCCGGTGGCTACACCTTC. The V and J genes are TRBV18 and TRBJ1-2, with D perhaps TRBD1 (6 bases). Germline V lookup: CDR1 KGHSH, CDR2 LQKENI. Trimming cost V 5 bases and J 7 bases, with 17 bases left between them. The CDR3 is made up of 14 amino acids. Full variable domain (missing parts from reference TRBV18 and TRBJ1-2): NAGVMQNPRHLVRRRGQEARLRCSPMKGHSHVYWYRQLPEEGLKFMVYLQKENIIDESGMPKERFSAEFPKEGPSILRIQQVVRGDSAAYFCASSANRESGGYTFGSGTRLTVV.

This sequence joins TRBV23-1 and TRBJ2-3, with D perhaps matching TRBD1 (6 bases). TRBV23-1 is treated as an ORF (open reading frame) with a function not yet certain. Trimming removed 3 bases from V and 6 bases from J, with 16 bases in between. CDR3 length: 15 amino acids. For the CDR3, the DNA is TGCGCCAGCAGTCAGATACAGGGAATGACGGATACGCAGTATTTT. It codes for CASSQIQGMTDTQYF.

V and J are TRBV4-3 and TRBJ1-2; 9 positions match TRBD1. The CDR3 runs to 17 residues. Looked up from germline, CDR1 is LGHNA and CDR2 is YSLEER. The trim removed 0 bases at V and 7 bases at J, leaving 12 bases unmatched. Here the CDR3 DNA reads TGCGCCAGCAGCCAAGAGGCCCCGGGACAGGGTTATGTTGGCTACACCTTC. Its protein is CASSQEAPGQGYVGYTF.

The chain links TRBV6-1 to TRBJ2-7; TRBD1 agrees at 7 bases. V shed 3 bases and J 2 bases; nucleotides not matched to a gene: 1. Germline lookup yields CDR1 MNHNS and CDR2 SASEGT. The CDR3 covers 13 residues. CDR3 in amino acids: CASSEGQPYEQYF. The CDR3 DNA reads as TGTGCCAGCAGTGAGGGACAGCCCTACGAGCAGTACTTC.

The chain employs TRBV12-5 and TRBJ2-7; 8 nucleotides match TRBD1. The trim removed 1 base at V and 3 bases at J, leaving 2 bases unmatched. The length of the CDR3 is 14 residues. The V gene's germline CDR1 is LGHNT and CDR2 FRNRAP. CDR3 DNA: TGTGCTAGTGGTTTGGGGACAGGGATCTACGAGCAGTACTTC. Encoded protein: CASGLGTGIYEQYF.

V gene TRBV7-2 combines with J gene TRBJ1-2, with 12 bases aligning to TRBD1. Looked up from germline, CDR1 is SGHTA and CDR2 is FQGNSA. V dropped 0 bases and J dropped 7; count of bases not matched to a gene: 3. CDR3 length: 15 amino acids. Here the CDR3 DNA reads TGTGCCAGCAGCTTAGCGGGACAGGGGGCTAGTGGCTACACCTTC. Its protein product is CASSLAGQGASGYTF. Full variable domain (missing parts from reference TRBV7-2 and TRBJ1-2): GAGVSQSPSNKVTEKGKDVELRCDPISGHTALYWYRQSLGQGLEFLIYFQGNSAPDKSGLPSDRFSAERTGGSVSTLTIQRTQQEDSAVYLCASSLAGQGASGYTFGSGTRLTVV.

This clone appeared a single time. This chain uses TRBV4-1 with TRBJ2-3, with 7 bases lining up with TRBD2. V lost 4 bases, J lost 6 bases, and 4 bases stayed unmatched. Germline V gene sequence: CDR1 MGHRA, CDR2 YSYEKL. The CDR3 is made up of 13 amino acids. The CDR3, as DNA: TGCGCCAGCAGCCGCGGACTAGGGGATACGCAGTATTTT. Translating gives CASSRGLGDTQYF.

The rearrangement links TRBV14 to TRBJ1-2, with 7 bases fitting TRBD1. Germline trimming cut 1 base from V and 5 bases from J; bases unmatched to any gene: 4. This CDR3 is built from 14 residues. Germline V lookup: CDR1 SGHDN, CDR2 FVKESK. This chain's CDR3 is CASSQVTGSYGYTF. DNA for the CDR3: TGTGCCAGCAGCCAAGTGACAGGGAGTTATGGCTACACCTTC.

The chain carries TRBV3-1 (or the pseudogene TRBV3-2) and TRBJ2-1, with 8 bases that match TRBD2. The CDR3 sequence is 14 residues long. V lost 11 bases and J lost 6; bases outside the gene matches: 12. Germline V gene data show CDR1 as LGHDT and CDR2 as YNNKEL (reference sequence). The CDR3: CASYLSGSSNEQFF. In nucleotides, the CDR3 is TGTGCCTCCTACCTCAGCGGGAGTAGCAATGAGCAGTTCTTC.

The chain has TRBV6-5 and TRBJ2-2; 9 bases map to TRBD2. The CDR3 is made up of 13 amino acids. The junction had 5 bases not matched to a gene; V was cut back by 1 base and J by 14 bases. Germline loops: CDR1 MNHEY, CDR2 SVGAGI. CDR3 nucleotides: TGTGCCAGCAGTTACTGGCGGGAGGGCCTCCTGTTTTTT. Protein product: CASSYWREGLLFF.

The J gene is TRBJ2-2, the V gene TRBV18; 9 nucleotides agree with TRBD1. Per the germline V gene, CDR1 is KGHSH and CDR2 is LQKENI. The CDR3 consists of 15 residues. V trimming: 10 bases; J trimming: 3 bases; junction bases outside the gene matches: 9. The CDR3 protein is CATNGQGTYTGELFF. The DNA of the CDR3 is TGTGCCACGAACGGACAGGGGACGTACACCGGGGAGCTGTTTTTT.

The CDR3, as DNA: TGTGCCAGCAGCTTCGTACAGCGGGAGGACTACGAGCAGTACTTC. This codes for CASSFVQREDYEQYF. This sequence joins TRBV5-6 and TRBJ2-7; 9 nucleotides line up with TRBD2. Germline CDR1 and CDR2: SGHDT and YYEEEE. Trimming cost V 2 bases and J 3 bases; bases outside gene matches: 6. The CDR3 totals 15 residues.

This clone was observed a single time. The chain joins TRBV28 to TRBJ2-7; 12 bases agree with TRBD2. The V segment lost 5 bases and the J segment 5 bases; nucleotides outside the gene matches: 4. Per the germline V gene, CDR1 is MDHEN and CDR2 is SYDVKM. This CDR3 has 14 residues. CDR3 bases: TGTGCCAGCAGTCGGACTAGCGGGAACGACGAGCAGTACTTC. Amino acids: CASSRTSGNDEQYF.